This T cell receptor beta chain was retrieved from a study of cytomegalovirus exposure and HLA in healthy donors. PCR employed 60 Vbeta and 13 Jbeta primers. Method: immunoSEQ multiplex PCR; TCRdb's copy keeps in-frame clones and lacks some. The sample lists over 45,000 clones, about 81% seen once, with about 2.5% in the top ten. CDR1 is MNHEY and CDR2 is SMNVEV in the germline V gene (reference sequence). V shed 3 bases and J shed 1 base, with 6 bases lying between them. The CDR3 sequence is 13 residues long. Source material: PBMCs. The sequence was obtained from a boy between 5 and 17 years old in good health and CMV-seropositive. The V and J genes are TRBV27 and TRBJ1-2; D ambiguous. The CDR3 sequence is CASSFGLNYGYTF. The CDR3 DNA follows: TGTGCCAGCAGTTTTGGGCTTAACTATGGCTACACCTTC.